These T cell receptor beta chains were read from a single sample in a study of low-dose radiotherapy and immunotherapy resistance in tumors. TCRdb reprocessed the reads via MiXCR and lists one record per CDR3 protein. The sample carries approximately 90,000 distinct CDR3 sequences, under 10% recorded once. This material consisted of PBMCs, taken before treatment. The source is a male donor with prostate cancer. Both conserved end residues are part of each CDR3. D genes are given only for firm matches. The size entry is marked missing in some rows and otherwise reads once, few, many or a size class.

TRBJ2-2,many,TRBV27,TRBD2,TGTGCCAGCAGTCCTGGGACTAGAAGTACCGGGGAGCTGTTTTTT,CASSPGTRSTGELFF
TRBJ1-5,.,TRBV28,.,TGTGCCAGCAGTTCATCAAGTCAGCCCCAGCATTTT,CASSSSSQPQHF
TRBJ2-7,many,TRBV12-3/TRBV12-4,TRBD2,TGTGCCAGCACCCTTCGGAGACTAGCGGGAGCTCCCGAGCAGTACTTC,CASTLRRLAGAPEQYF
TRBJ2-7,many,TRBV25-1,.,TGTGCCAGCAGTAACCCCAACGAGCAGTACTTC,CASSNPNEQYF
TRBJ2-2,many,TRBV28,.,TGTGCCAGCAGACCCGGGTCCTACACCGGGGAGCTGTTTTTT,CASRPGSYTGELFF
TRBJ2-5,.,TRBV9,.,TGTGCCAGCAGCGTAATGGGAGGCAGCGAGACCCAGTACTTC,CASSVMGGSETQYF
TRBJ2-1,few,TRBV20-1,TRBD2,TGCAGTCCCAATAGCGGGAGCCACAATGAGCAGTTCTTC,CSPNSGSHNEQFF
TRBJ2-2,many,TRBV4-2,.,TGTGCCAGCAGCCTGGGGTCTGGCACCGGGGAGCTGTTTTTT,CASSLGSGTGELFF
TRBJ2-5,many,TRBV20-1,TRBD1,TGCAGTGCCCTGGGACAGTGGCAAGAGACCCAGTACTTC,CSALGQWQETQYF
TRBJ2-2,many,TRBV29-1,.,TGCAGCGTCGACTCGAATACAGGGTCCGGGGAGCTGTTTTTT,CSVDSNTGSGELFF
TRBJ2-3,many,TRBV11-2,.,TGTGCCAGCAGATACAATGTAGGTGGTGAGGGGCTAAGCCCCACAGATACGCAGTATTTT,CASRYNVGGEGLSPTDTQYF
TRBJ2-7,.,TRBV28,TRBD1,TGTGCCAGCAGCCGAGCAGGGACAGGGTGGGTCTACGAGCAGTACTTC,CASSRAGTGWVYEQYF
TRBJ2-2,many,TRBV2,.,TGTGCCAGCAGCCCCACAATTTCCACCGGGGAGCTGTTTTTT,CASSPTISTGELFF